This T cell receptor beta chain originates from a study of PD-1 blockade in classical Hodgkin lymphoma. Study-wide background: Intravenous nivolumab at 3 mg/kg was given to patients every 2 weeks.

Each patient relapsed following autologous stem cell transplantation, and prior brentuximab vedotin exposure differed. Findings and limits, study-wide: Relapsed/refractory patients reportedly had the lowest baseline TCR diversity, below newly diagnosed patients, who were below healthy donors. TCR diversity in CD4+, not CD8+, cells rose significantly by C4D1.

Data came from immunoSEQ multiplex PCR; TCRdb stores just in-frame clones and leaves some out. The sample contains nearly 55,000 clones, 81% of which appear only once. Note on this clone: Its antigen is as yet unknown.

This TCR was recovered from a human donor with classical Hodgkin lymphoma. The sample here was peripheral blood mononuclear cells (PBMCs), taken at baseline.

CDR3 sequence (DNA): TGTGCCTGGAGTGATTCTAGACCATGGCGGTTCTTC. Translation: CAWSDSRPWRFF. V is TRBV30 and J is TRBJ2-1; D uncertain. Germline values: CDR1 GTSNPN, CDR2 SVGIG (reference sequence). The CDR3 totals 12 residues. Trimming took 1 base from V and 15 from J, leaving 16 bases between them.